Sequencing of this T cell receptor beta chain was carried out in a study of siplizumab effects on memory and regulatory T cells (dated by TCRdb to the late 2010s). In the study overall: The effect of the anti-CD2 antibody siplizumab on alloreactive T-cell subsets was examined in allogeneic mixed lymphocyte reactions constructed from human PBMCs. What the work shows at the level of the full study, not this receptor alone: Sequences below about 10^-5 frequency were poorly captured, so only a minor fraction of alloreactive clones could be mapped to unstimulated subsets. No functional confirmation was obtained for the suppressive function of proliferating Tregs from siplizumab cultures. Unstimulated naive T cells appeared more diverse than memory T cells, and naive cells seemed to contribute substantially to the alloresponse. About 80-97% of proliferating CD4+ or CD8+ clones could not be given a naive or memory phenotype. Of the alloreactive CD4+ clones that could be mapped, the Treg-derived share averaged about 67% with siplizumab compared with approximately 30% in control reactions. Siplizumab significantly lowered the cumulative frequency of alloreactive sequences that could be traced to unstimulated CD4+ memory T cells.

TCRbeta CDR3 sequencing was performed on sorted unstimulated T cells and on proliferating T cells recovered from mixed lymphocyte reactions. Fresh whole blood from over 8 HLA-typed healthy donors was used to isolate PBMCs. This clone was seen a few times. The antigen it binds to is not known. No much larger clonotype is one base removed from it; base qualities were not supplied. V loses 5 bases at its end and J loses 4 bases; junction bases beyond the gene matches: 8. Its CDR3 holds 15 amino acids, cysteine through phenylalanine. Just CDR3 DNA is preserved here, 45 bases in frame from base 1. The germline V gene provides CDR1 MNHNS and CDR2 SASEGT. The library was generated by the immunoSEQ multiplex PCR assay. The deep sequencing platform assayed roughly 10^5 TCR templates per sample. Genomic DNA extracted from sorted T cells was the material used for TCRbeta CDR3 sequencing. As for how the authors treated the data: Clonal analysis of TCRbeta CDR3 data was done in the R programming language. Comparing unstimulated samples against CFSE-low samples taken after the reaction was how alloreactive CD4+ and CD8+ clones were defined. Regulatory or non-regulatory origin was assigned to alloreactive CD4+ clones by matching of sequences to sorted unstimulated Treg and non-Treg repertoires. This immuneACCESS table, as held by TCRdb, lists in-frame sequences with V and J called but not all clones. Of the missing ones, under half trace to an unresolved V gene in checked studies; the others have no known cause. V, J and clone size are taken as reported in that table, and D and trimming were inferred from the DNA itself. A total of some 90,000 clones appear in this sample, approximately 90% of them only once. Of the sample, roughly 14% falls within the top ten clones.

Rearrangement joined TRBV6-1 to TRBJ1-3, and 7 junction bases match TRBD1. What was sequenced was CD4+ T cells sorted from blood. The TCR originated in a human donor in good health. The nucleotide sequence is TGTGCCAGCAGTCCACGACCGGGACAGGGAAACACCATATATTTT. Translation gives CASSPRPGQGNTIYF.